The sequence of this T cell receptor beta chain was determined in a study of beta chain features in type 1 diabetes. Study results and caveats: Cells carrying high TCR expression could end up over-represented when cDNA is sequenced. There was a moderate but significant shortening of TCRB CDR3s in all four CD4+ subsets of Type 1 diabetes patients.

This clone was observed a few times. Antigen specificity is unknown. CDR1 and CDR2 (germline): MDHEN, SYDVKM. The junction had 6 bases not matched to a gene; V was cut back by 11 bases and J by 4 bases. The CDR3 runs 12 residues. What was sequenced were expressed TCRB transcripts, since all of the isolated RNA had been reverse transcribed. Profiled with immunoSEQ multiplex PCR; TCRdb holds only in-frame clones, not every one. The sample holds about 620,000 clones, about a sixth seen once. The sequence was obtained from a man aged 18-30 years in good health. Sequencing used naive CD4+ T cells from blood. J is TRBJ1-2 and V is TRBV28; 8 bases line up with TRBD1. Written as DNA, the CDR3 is TGTGCCGGAGAGACAGGGGCCTATGGCTACACCTTC. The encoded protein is CAGETGAYGYTF.